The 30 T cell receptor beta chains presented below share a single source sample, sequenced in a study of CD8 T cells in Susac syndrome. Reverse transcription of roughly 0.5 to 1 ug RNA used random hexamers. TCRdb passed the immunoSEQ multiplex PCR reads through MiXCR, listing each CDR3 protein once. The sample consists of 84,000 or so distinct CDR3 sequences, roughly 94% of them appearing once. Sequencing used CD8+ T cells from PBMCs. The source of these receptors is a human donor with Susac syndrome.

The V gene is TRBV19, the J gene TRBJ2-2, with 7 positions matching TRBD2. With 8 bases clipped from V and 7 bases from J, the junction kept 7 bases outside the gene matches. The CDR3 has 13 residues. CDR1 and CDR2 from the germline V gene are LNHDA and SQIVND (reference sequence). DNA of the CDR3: TGTGCCAGTGTTGCGGGAGTTGGCGGGGAGCTGTTTTTT. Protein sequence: CASVAGVGGELFF.

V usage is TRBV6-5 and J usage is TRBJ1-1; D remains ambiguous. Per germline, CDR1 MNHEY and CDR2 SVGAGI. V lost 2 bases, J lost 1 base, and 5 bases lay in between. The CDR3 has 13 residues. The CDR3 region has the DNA TGTGCCAGCAGTTACGATCCGAACACTGAAGCTTTCTTT. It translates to CASSYDPNTEAFF.

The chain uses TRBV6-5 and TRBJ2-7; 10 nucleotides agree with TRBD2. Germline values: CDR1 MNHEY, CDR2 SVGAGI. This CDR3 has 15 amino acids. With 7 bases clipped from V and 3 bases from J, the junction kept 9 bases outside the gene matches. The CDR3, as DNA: TGTGCCAGCACTTATTCCGGGACTAGCGTCTACGAGCAGTACTTC. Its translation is CASTYSGTSVYEQYF.

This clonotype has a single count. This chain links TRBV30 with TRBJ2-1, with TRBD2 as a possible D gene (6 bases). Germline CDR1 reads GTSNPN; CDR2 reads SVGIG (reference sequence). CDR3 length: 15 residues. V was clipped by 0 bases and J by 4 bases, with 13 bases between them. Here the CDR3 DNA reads TGTGCCTGGAGTGTCTACGGGAGTCCGTACAATGAGCAGTTCTTC. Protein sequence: CAWSVYGSPYNEQFF. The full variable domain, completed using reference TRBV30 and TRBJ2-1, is SQTIHQWPATLVQPVGSPLSLECTVEGTSNPNLYWYRQAAGRGLQLLFYSVGIGQISSEVPQNLSASRPQDRQFILSSKKLLLSDSGFYLCAWSVYGSPYNEQFFGPGTRLTVL.

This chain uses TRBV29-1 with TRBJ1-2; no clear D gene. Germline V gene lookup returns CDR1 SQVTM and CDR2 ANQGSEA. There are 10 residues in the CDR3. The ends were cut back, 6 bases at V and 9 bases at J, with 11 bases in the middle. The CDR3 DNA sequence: TGCAGCGTCGTCGGGGAGAGCTACACCTTC. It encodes CSVVGESYTF.

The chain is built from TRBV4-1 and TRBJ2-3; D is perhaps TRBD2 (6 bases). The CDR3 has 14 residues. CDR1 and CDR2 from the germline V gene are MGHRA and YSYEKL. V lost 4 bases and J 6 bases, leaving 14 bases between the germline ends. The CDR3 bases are TGCGCCAGCAGCCCCAAGGCGGGAAGTGATACGCAGTATTTT. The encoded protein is CASSPKAGSDTQYF.

The CDR3 protein is CASSLDLNIQYF. The CDR3 DNA reads as TGTGCCAGCAGCTTGGACTTGAACATTCAGTACTTC. The V call is TRBV7-9, the J call TRBJ2-4, with D perhaps TRBD2 (5 bases). Trimming left V 3 bases short and J 7 bases short, with 7 bases between. There are 12 residues in the CDR3. The germline V gene encodes CDR1 SEHNR and CDR2 FQNEAQ (reference sequence). Drawing the rest from reference TRBV7-9 and TRBJ2-4, the complete variable domain is DTGVSQNPRHKITKRGQNVTFRCDPISEHNRLYWYRQTLGQGPEFLTYFQNEAQLEKSRLLSDRFSAERPKGSFSTLEIQRTEQGDSAMYLCASSLDLNIQYFGAGTRLSVL.

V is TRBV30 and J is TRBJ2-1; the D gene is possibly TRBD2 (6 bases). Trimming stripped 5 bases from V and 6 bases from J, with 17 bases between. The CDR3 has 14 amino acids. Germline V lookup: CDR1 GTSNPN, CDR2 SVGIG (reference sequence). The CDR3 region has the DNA TGTGCCTGGGCCTCGGGAGTAGGGAGCAATGAGCAGTTCTTC. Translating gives CAWASGVGSNEQFF.

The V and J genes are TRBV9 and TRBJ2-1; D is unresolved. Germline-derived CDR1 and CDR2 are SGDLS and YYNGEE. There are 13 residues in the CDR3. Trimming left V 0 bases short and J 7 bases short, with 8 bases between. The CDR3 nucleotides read TGTGCCAGCAGCGTAGGGGTAGTAAATGAGCAGTTCTTC. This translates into CASSVGVVNEQFF.

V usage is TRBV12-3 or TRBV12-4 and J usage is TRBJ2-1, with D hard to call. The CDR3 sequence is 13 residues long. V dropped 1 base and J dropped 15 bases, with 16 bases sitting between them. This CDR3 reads CASSLGTTVFRFF. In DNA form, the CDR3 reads TGTGCCAGCAGTTTAGGGACCACGGTCTTTAGGTTCTTC.

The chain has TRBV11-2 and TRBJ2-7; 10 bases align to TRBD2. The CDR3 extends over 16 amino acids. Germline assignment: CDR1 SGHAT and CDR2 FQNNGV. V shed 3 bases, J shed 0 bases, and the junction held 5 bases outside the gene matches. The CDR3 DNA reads TGTGCCAGCAGCTTCGGACTAGCGGACACCTCCTACGAGCAGTACTTC. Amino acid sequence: CASSFGLADTSYEQYF.

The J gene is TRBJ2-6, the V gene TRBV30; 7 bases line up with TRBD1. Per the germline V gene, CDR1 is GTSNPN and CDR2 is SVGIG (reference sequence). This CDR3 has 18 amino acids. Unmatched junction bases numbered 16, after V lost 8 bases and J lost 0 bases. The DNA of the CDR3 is TGTGCCCGGGAAGAGGTAGAGACAGGGTCCTCTGGGGCCAACGTCCTGACTTTC. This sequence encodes CAREEVETGSSGANVLTF.

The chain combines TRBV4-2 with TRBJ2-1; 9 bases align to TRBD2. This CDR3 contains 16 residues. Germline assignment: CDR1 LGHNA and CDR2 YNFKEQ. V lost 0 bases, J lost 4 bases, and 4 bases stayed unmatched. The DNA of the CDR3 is TGTGCCAGCAGCCAAGAAGCGGGAGGTTTGTACAATGAGCAGTTCTTC. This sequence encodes CASSQEAGGLYNEQFF.

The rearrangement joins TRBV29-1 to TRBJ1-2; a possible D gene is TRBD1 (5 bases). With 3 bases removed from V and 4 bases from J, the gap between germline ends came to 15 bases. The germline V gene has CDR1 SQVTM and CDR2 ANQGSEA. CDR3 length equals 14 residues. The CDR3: CSVDSNEGIYGYTF. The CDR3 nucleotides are TGCAGCGTTGACTCCAACGAGGGGATCTATGGCTACACCTTC. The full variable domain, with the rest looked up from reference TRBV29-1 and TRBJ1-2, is SAVISQKPSRDICQRGTSLTIQCQVDSQVTMMFWYRQQPGQSLTLIATANQGSEATYESGFVIDKFPISRPNLTFSTLTVSNMSPEDSSIYLCSVDSNEGIYGYTFGSGTRLTVV.

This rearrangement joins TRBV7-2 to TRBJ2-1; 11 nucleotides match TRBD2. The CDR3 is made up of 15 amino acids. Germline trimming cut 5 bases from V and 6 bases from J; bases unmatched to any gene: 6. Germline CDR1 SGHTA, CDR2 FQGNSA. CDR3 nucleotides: TGTGCCAGCAGCATTACTAGCGGGAGCCTCAATGAGCAGTTCTTC. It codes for CASSITSGSLNEQFF.

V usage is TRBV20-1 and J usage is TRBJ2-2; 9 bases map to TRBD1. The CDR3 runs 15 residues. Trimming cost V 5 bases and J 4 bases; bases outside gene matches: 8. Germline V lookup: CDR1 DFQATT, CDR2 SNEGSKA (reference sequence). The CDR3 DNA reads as TGCAGTGCTTTCGACCGGGACAGGGCCACCGGGGAGCTGTTTTTT. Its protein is CSAFDRDRATGELFF.

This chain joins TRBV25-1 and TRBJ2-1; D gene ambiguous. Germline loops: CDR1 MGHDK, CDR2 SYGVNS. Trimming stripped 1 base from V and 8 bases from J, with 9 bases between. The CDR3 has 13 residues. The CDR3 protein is CASSELGIDEQFF. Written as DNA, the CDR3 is TGTGCCAGCAGTGAATTAGGTATCGATGAGCAGTTCTTC.

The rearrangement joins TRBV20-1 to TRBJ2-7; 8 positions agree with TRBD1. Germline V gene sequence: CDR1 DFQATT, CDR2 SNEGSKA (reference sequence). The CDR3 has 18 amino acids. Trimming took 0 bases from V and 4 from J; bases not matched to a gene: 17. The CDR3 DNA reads TGCAGTGCTAGAGATCTACGACAGGGGCAATTGAGGGGTTACGAGCAGTACTTC. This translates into CSARDLRQGQLRGYEQYF.

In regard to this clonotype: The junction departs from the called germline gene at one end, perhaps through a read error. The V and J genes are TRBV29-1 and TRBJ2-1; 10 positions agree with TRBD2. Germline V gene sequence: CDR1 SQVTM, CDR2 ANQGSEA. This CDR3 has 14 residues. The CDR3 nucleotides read TGCAGCGTCGAAGGGCCAGCGGGAGGGGGTGAGCAGTTCTTC. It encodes CSVEGPAGGGEQFF.

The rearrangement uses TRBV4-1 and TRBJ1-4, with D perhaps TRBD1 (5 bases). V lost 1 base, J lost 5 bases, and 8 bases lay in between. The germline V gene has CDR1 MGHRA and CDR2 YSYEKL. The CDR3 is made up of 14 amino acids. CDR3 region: CASSQGQMNEKLFF. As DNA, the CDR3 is TGCGCCAGCAGCCAAGGACAGATGAATGAAAAACTGTTTTTT.

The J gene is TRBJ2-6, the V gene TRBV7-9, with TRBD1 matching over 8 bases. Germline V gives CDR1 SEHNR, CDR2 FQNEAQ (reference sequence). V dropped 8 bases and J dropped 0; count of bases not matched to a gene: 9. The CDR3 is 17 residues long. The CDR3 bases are TGTGCCAGCCGAGCAGGGGGCTATGGCTCTGGGGCCAACGTCCTGACTTTC. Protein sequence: CASRAGGYGSGANVLTF.

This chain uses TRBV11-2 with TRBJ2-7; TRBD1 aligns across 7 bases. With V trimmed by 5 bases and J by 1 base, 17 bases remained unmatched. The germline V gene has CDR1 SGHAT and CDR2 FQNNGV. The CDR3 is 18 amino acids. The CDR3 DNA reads TGTGCCAGCAGCCCACTCTTTCCGGCGCCGGGACAGTCCTACGAGCAGTACTTC. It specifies CASSPLFPAPGQSYEQYF.

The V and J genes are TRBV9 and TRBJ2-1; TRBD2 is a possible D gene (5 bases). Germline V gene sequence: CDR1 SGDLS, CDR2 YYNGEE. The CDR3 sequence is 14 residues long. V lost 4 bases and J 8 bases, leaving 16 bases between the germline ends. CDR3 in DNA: TGTGCCAGCAGCAGGAGATACCCGGAGGATGAGCAGTTCTTC. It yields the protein CASSRRYPEDEQFF.

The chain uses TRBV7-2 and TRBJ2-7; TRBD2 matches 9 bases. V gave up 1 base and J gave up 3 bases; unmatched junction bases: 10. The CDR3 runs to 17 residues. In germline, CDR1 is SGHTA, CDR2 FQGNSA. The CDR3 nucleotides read TGTGCCAGCAGCTTAGAGAGGTCAGCGGGAGGCCTCTACGAGCAGTACTTC. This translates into CASSLERSAGGLYEQYF.

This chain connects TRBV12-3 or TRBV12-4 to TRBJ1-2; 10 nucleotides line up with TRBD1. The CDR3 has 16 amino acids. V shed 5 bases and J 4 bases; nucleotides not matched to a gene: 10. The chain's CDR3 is CASSPGTGVLFYGYTF. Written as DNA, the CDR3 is TGTGCCAGCAGTCCCGGGACAGGGGTTCTCTTCTATGGCTACACCTTC.

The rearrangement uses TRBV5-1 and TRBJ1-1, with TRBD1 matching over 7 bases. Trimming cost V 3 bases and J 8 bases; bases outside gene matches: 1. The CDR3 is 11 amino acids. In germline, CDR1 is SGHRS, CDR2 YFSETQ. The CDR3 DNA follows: TGCGCCAGCAGCTGGGGACAGGAAGCTTTCTTT. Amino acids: CASSWGQEAFF.

CDR3 nucleotides: TGTGCCAGCAGTATTTTAGGGGATTTCTACGAGCAGTACTTC. Its translation is CASSILGDFYEQYF. This rearrangement joins TRBV27 to TRBJ2-7; D is perhaps TRBD1 (5 bases). Germline V gene lookup returns CDR1 MNHEY and CDR2 SMNVEV (reference sequence). Between the trimmed V and J ends, which lost 5 bases and 3 bases, there was a span of 14 bases. The CDR3 consists of 14 residues.

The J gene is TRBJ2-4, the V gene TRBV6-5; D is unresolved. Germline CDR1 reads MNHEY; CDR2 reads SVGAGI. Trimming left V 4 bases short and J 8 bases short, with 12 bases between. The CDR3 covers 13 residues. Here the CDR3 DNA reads TGTGCCAGCAGTTTTTTTAATGGGGACATTCAGTACTTC. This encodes CASSFFNGDIQYF.

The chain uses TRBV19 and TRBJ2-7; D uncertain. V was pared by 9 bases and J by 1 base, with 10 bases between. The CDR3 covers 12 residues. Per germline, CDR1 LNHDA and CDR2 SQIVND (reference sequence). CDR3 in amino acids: CARPEPSYEQYF. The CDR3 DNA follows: TGTGCCAGACCTGAACCGTCCTACGAGCAGTACTTC.

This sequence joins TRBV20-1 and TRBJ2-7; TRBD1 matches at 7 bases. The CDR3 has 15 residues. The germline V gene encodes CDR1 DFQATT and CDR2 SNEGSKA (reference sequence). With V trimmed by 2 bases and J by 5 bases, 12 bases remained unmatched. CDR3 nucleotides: TGCAGTGCTAGACCGTCGGTCGACAGGGTCAACGAGCAGTACTTC. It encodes CSARPSVDRVNEQYF.